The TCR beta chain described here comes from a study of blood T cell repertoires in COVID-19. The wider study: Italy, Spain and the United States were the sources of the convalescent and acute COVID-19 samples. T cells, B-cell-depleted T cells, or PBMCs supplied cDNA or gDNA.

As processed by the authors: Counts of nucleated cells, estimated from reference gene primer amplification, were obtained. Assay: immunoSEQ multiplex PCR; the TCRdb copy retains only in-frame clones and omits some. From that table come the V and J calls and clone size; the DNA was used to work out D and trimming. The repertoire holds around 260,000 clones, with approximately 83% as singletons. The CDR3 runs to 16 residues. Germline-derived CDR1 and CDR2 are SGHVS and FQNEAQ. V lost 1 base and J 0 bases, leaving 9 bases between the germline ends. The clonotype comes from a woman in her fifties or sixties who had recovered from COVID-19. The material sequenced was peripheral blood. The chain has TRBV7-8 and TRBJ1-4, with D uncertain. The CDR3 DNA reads TGTGCCAGCAGCTTAGACCGGGTGACAACTAATGAAAAACTGTTTTTT. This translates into CASSLDRVTTNEKLFF.